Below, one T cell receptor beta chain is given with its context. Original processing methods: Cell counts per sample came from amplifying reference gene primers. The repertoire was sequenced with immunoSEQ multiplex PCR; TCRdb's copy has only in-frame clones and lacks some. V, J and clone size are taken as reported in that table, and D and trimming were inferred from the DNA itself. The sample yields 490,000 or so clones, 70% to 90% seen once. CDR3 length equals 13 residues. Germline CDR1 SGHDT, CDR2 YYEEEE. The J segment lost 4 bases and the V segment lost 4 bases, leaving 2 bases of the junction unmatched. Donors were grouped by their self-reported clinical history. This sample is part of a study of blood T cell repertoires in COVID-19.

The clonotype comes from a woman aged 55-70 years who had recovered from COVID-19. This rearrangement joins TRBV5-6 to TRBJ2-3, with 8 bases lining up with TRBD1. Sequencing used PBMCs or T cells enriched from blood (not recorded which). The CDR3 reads CASSTTGADTQYF. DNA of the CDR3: TGTGCCAGCAGCACGACAGGGGCAGATACGCAGTATTTT.